This T cell receptor (beta chain) came from a study of blood T cells in healthy people across ages. Study-wide results and caveats: Possibly confounding the expanded clonotype changes was the fact that donor CMV status was unknown.

Remarks on this clonotype: The antigen remains unidentified.

Isolating PBMCs gave at least 6 million of these cells per sample. With a J-beta primer mix and a sample-barcoded 5' primer, a second PCR ran roughly 6 to 12 cycles. Each cDNA molecule received a tag from a template-switch adaptor that had 12 random nucleotides. TCRdb re-analysed the 5' RACE reads in MiXCR, keeping a single row per CDR3 protein. The table shows 1.5 million to 2 million distinct CDR3 sequences, with 28% occurring only once. From germline, CDR1 is DFQATT and CDR2 SNEGSKA (reference sequence). The CDR3 contains 14 residues. Trimming shortened V by 1 base and J by 8 bases, and 15 bases separated the two germline ends.

The source of this sequence is a woman aged 25 to 39 in good health. The rearrangement uses TRBV20-1 and TRBJ2-1; D not resolved. Sample: blood. The CDR3 region has the DNA TGCAGTGCTAGAGCCGGACGGGTTTGGGATGAGCAGTTCTTC. Amino acid sequence: CSARAGRVWDEQFF.